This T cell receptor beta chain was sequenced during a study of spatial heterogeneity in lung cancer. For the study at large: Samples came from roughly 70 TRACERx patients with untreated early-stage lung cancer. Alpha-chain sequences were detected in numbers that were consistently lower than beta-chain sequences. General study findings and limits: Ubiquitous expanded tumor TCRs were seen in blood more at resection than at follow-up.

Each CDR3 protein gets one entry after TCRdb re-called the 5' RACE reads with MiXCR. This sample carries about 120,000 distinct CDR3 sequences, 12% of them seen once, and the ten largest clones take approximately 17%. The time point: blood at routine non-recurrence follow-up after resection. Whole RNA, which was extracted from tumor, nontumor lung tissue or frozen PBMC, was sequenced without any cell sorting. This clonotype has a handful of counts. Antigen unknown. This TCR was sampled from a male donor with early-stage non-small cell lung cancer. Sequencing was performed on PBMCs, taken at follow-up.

This chain's CDR3 is CASSRATERIEQFF. The CDR3 nucleotides are TGTGCCAGCTCGAGGGCAACCGAACGAATTGAGCAGTTCTTC. This sequence joins TRBV12-3 or TRBV12-4 and TRBJ2-1; D perhaps matches TRBD2 (5 bases). This CDR3 region has 14 residues. Trimming stripped 8 bases from V and 9 bases from J, with 20 bases between.